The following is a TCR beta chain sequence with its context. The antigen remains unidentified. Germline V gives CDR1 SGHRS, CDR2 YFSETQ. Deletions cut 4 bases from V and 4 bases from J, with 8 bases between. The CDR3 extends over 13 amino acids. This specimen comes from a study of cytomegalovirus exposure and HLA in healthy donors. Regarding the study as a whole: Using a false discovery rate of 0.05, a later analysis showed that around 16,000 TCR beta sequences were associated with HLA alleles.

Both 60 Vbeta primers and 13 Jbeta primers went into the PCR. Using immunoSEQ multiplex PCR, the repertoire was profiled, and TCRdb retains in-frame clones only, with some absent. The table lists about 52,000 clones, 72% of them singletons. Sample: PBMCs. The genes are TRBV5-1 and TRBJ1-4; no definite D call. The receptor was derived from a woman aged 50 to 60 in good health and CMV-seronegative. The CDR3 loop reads CASSPYGNEKLFF. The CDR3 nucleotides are TGCGCCAGCAGCCCTTACGGTAATGAAAAACTGTTTTTT.